This T cell receptor (beta chain) was sequenced for a study of blood T cell repertoires in COVID-19. Overall study context: Samples came from the United States, Italy and Spain, spanning acute and convalescent COVID-19. T cells, B-cell-depleted T cells, or PBMCs supplied cDNA or gDNA.

As processed by the authors: The assay estimated nucleated cells by amplifying reference gene primers. TCRdb's table, derived via immunoSEQ multiplex PCR, lists solely in-frame clones and lacks some. The DNA gave D and trimming, while V, J and clone size come from that table. The sample yields about 130,000 clones, around 87% seen once. This clone came up a few times. The TCR was taken from a woman aged 60 to 75 with acute or convalescent COVID-19. Sequenced input: peripheral blood.

This CDR3 reads CASDQGAEAFF. The CDR3 coding sequence is TGTGCCTCCGATCAGGGGGCTGAAGCTTTCTTT. The gene calls are TRBV30 and TRBJ1-1; the match to TRBD1 covers 7 bases. The CDR3 runs to 11 residues. The trim removed 7 bases at V and 6 bases at J, leaving 5 bases unmatched. CDR1 and CDR2 from the germline V gene are GTSNPN and SVGIG (reference sequence).